Listed here are 16 T cell receptor beta chains from one sample, sequenced in a study of T cells in Graves' hyperthyroidism and ophthalmopathy. RNA transcripts were the template for amplifying TCR beta CDR3 regions. The TCR CDR3 first-round RT-PCR relied on the HTBI primer set. TCRdb itself ran the multiplex PCR reads through MiXCR, one entry per CDR3 protein. The data hold approximately 510,000 distinct CDR3 sequences, with roughly 20% observed a single time. Source material: blood. These receptors came from a man aged 18 to 30 with Graves' hyperthyroidism.

The table lists this clonotype with many counts. The J gene is TRBJ2-7, the V gene TRBV20-1; 9 nucleotides match TRBD1. The CDR3 loop spans 14 amino acids. J gave up 2 bases and V 6 bases, and 8 bases lay outside the gene matches. Germline V lookup: CDR1 DFQATT, CDR2 SNEGSKA (reference sequence). CDR3 coding DNA: TGCAGTGCCCGGCGACAGGGGGGGACCTACGAGCAGTACTTC. This sequence encodes CSARRQGGTYEQYF.

This clonotype has a handful of counts. The chain is built from TRBV11-2 and TRBJ1-3; no firm D call. The CDR3 is made up of 16 amino acids. With 1 base removed from V and 4 bases from J, the gap between germline ends came to 14 bases. Germline CDR1 is SGHAT and CDR2 is FQNNGV. CDR3 loop: CASSLVGRRRGNTIYF. CDR3 coding DNA: TGTGCCAGCAGCTTAGTCGGCCGGCGTAGAGGAAACACCATATATTTT.

This clonotype occurred a few times. This sequence joins TRBV6-1 and TRBJ2-7; D might be TRBD1 (5 bases). Germline CDR1 is MNHNS and CDR2 is SASEGT. The ends were cut back, 5 bases at V and 3 bases at J, with 11 bases in the middle. The CDR3 is made up of 13 amino acids. The chain's CDR3 is CASSTGKIYEQYF. CDR3 DNA sequence: TGTGCCAGCAGTACAGGAAAGATCTACGAGCAGTACTTC.

There are many counts of this clonotype. The CDR3 sequence is CASSRSGGIGETQYF. The CDR3 bases are TGTGCCAGCAGCCGTAGCGGGGGGATAGGAGAGACCCAGTACTTC. V is TRBV6-5 and J is TRBJ2-5, with 10 bases fitting TRBD2. J gave up 4 bases and V 6 bases, and 8 bases lay outside the gene matches. This CDR3 spans 15 amino acids. Germline CDR1 and CDR2: MNHEY and SVGAGI.

This clonotype was seen repeatedly, ten times or more. This chain connects TRBV5-1 to TRBJ2-7; D uncertain. Germline CDR1 SGHRS, CDR2 YFSETQ. This CDR3 region has 15 residues. The ends were cut back, 0 bases at V and 3 bases at J, with 13 bases in the middle. The CDR3 DNA sequence: TGCGCCAGCAGCTTGGAGGTAGCCTCCGGCTACGAGCAGTACTTC. Translated: CASSLEVASGYEQYF. The full variable domain, completed using reference TRBV5-1 and TRBJ2-7, is KAGVTQTPRYLIKTRGQQVTLSCSPISGHRSVSWYQQTPGQGLQFLFEYFSETQRNKGNFPGRFSGRQFSNSRSEMNVSTLELGDSALYLCASSLEVASGYEQYFGPGTRLTVT.

This clonotype occurred many times. V is TRBV2 and J is TRBJ2-5; 8 nucleotides align to TRBD1. Unmatched junction bases numbered 5, after V lost 5 bases and J lost 3 bases. The CDR3 has 14 amino acids. The V gene's germline CDR1 is SNHLY and CDR2 FYNNEI. The CDR3 is CASSWPGQEETQYF. In nucleotides, the CDR3 is TGTGCCAGCAGTTGGCCGGGACAGGAAGAGACCCAGTACTTC.

This clonotype was detected ten times or more. The chain combines TRBV6-5 with TRBJ2-2, with 9 bases identical to TRBD1. With 4 bases clipped from V and 4 bases from J, the junction kept 4 bases outside the gene matches. Germline CDR1 and CDR2: MNHEY and SVGAGI. The CDR3 runs to 15 residues. The DNA for the CDR3 is TGTGCCAGCAGTTCGAAGGGACAGGGCACCGGGGAGCTGTTTTTT. Translation: CASSSKGQGTGELFF.

This clonotype was seen at least ten times. This sequence joins TRBV2 and TRBJ1-2, with D uncertain. The CDR3 spans 15 residues. Germline V gene sequence: CDR1 SNHLY, CDR2 FYNNEI. The V end was cut by 7 bases, the J end by 4 bases, with 19 bases between. CDR3 region: CASTSTAGFGYGYTF. The CDR3 DNA reads as TGTGCCAGCACCTCAACTGCAGGTTTTGGCTATGGCTACACCTTC.

The genes are TRBV6-2 or TRBV6-3 and TRBJ2-6, with D perhaps TRBD2 (6 bases). Germline values: CDR1 MNHEY, CDR2 SVGEGT. This CDR3 has 19 amino acids. V shed 2 bases and J shed 0 bases, with 17 bases lying between them. CDR3 sequence reads: CASSYPTGTDLSGANVLTF. CDR3 nucleotides: TGTGCCAGCAGTTACCCAACGGGGACTGACCTCTCTGGGGCCAACGTCCTGACTTTC.

The gene calls are TRBV19 and TRBJ1-5, with 8 positions matching TRBD1. J was trimmed by 2 bases and V by 5 bases; bases with no gene match: 11. The germline gives CDR1 LNHDA, CDR2 SQIVND (reference sequence). The CDR3 has 17 residues. This CDR3 is CASSSPDREERNQPQHF. CDR3 DNA: TGTGCCAGTAGTTCCCCGGACAGGGAAGAACGCAATCAGCCCCAGCATTTT.

This clonotype has a count of ten or more. V usage is TRBV28 and J usage is TRBJ2-7, with D tentatively TRBD1 or TRBD2 (5 bases each). Germline V gene lookup returns CDR1 MDHEN and CDR2 SYDVKM. The CDR3 contains 12 residues. V lost 3 bases and J 6 bases, leaving 9 bases between the germline ends. This CDR3 is CASSFTGTEQYF. The CDR3 DNA reads as TGTGCCAGCAGTTTCACCGGGACCGAGCAGTACTTC.

This clonotype came up many times. The chain combines TRBV5-6 with TRBJ2-7; D perhaps matches TRBD2 (5 bases). Trimming removed 4 bases from V and 10 bases from J, with 18 bases in between. The V gene's germline CDR1 is SGHDT and CDR2 YYEEEE. This CDR3 region has 13 residues. The CDR3 DNA sequence: TGTGCCAGCAGCCCCGCCGGCGGCCCGGGACAGTACTTC. Translating it yields CASSPAGGPGQYF.

A few counts support this clonotype. The chain recombines TRBV9 with TRBJ1-1; no firm D call. This CDR3 comprises 15 residues. Germline V lookup: CDR1 SGDLS, CDR2 YYNGEE. Trimming shortened V by 4 bases and J by 0 bases, and 13 bases separated the two germline ends. The CDR3 coding sequence is TGTGCCAGCAGCCCCCGCGGCAGCCTGAACACTGAAGCTTTCTTT. Translation: CASSPRGSLNTEAFF.

A few counts support this clonotype. The chain is built from TRBV7-2 and TRBJ2-5; 10 bases line up with TRBD2. The CDR3 has 14 amino acids. Per the germline V gene, CDR1 is SGHTA and CDR2 is FQGNSA. V shed 2 bases and J 8 bases; nucleotides not matched to a gene: 5. CDR3 coding DNA: TGTGCCAGCAGCTTATCCGGGACTAGCGCCACCCAGTACTTC. Its protein is CASSLSGTSATQYF. Drawing the rest from reference TRBV7-2 and TRBJ2-5, the complete variable domain is GAGVSQSPSNKVTEKGKDVELRCDPISGHTALYWYRQSLGQGLEFLIYFQGNSAPDKSGLPSDRFSAERTGGSVSTLTIQRTQQEDSAVYLCASSLSGTSATQYFGPGTRLLVL.

The chain couples TRBV24-1 to TRBJ2-7; TRBD1 or TRBD2 may be the D gene (5 bases each). The germline CDR1 and CDR2 sequences are KGHDR and SFDVKD. The CDR3 is 15 residues long. V shed 5 bases and J shed 4 bases, with 17 bases lying between them. The CDR3 loop is CATSVKGRGEYEQYF. As DNA, the CDR3 is TGTGCCACCAGTGTGAAGGGGCGAGGGGAATACGAGCAGTACTTC.

V gene TRBV27 combines with J gene TRBJ2-5; TRBD1 matches 10 bases. Germline V gives CDR1 MNHEY, CDR2 SMNVEV (reference sequence). The CDR3 consists of 15 residues. V shed 6 bases and J 0 bases; nucleotides not matched to a gene: 4. The CDR3 spells CASRMDRGNQETQYF. DNA for the CDR3: TGTGCCAGCAGGATGGACAGGGGGAACCAAGAGACCCAGTACTTC.